This T cell receptor beta chain came from a study of blood T cell repertoires in COVID-19. Background on the study: T cells, B-cell-depleted T cells, or PBMCs provided the cDNA or gDNA that served as material.

The CDR3 totals 16 residues. Germline V lookup: CDR1 MNHEY, CDR2 SMNVEV (reference sequence). Trimming pared 4 bases from V and 0 bases from J, leaving 13 bases between. As processed by the authors: How many nucleated cells were present was estimated from reference gene primer amplification. This table comes from immunoSEQ multiplex PCR, and its TCRdb copy is limited to in-frame clones, with some not included. D and trimming were read from the DNA, whereas the V and J calls and clone size are those reported in that table. This sample has 120,000 or so clones; about 80% occur once, and the top ten carry 6.2%.

The source is a man in his 70s with acute or convalescent COVID-19. The sample was peripheral blood. The chain uses TRBV27 and TRBJ2-4, with D possibly matching TRBD1 (6 bases). CDR3: CASSSTPRGAKNIQYF. The CDR3 region has the DNA TGTGCCAGCAGTTCTACTCCCAGGGGAGCCAAAAACATTCAGTACTTC.